The present T cell receptor beta chain was sequenced within a study of CD8 T cells in Susac syndrome. General study points: The study conceded that relatively few individuals underwent its TCR sequencing and HLA analysis.

High-throughput TCR beta sequencing covered peripheral CD8+ and CD4+ T cells. Trimming took 4 bases from V and 4 from J, leaving 10 bases between them. The CDR3 extends over 13 amino acids. Germline CDR1 and CDR2: ENHRY and SYGVKD. This clonotype appeared once. As yet, its antigen is unknown. The RNA input was about 0.5 to 1 ug, and it was reverse transcribed with random hexamers. The amplification used immunoSEQ multiplex PCR on TCR beta CDR3; it spanned 54 Vbeta and 13 Jbeta. One entry per CDR3 protein, called by TCRdb with MiXCR from the immunoSEQ multiplex PCR reads. Of some 120,000 distinct CDR3 sequences in the sample, about 93% are singletons; the top ten hold around 0.1%.

The sequence was collected from a human donor in good health. The material sequenced was CD4+ T cells from PBMCs. This chain links TRBV10-3 with TRBJ1-2, with a weak D call TRBD1 (6 bases). CDR3 region: CAISVQGGYGYTF. The CDR3 bases are TGTGCCATCAGTGTACAGGGCGGCTATGGCTACACCTTC.